The 3 T cell receptor beta chains in this list originate from one sample, sequenced in a study of T cell responses to AZD1222 COVID-19 vaccine. The protocol was immunoSEQ multiplex PCR, while the TCRdb copy is restricted to in-frame clones and leaves out a portion. Among roughly 120,000 clones listed, 89% were seen once. Sequencing used peripheral blood, obtained on day 0 of AZD1222 vaccination. Receptors originate from an adult in good health.

CDR3 DNA: TGTGCCAGCAGCCAAAGCCGCTGGGACATTCAGTACTTC. Translated: CASSQSRWDIQYF. V usage is TRBV3-1 (or the pseudogene TRBV3-2) and J usage is TRBJ2-4; D is ambiguous. Germline V CDR1 and CDR2: LGHDT, YNNKEL (reference sequence). V was shortened by 2 bases and J by 8 bases, with 10 bases between the two germline ends. This CDR3 spans 13 amino acids.

The chain employs TRBV6-5 and TRBJ1-2; D is ambiguous. This CDR3 is 12 amino acids long. The germline V and J ends were trimmed by 7 bases and 4 bases, with 10 bases remaining between them. Germline V gene data show CDR1 as MNHEY and CDR2 as SVGAGI. The CDR3 DNA reads TGTGCCAGCACCGCAGGTAGCTATGGCTACACCTTC. Protein sequence: CASTAGSYGYTF.

As DNA, the CDR3 is TGCGCCAGCAGCTTGGGTCCGGGGATGGATGAAAAACTGTTTTTT. Translated: CASSLGPGMDEKLFF. The chain carries TRBV5-1 and TRBJ1-4; D not certain. This CDR3 contains 15 residues. V was pared by 0 bases and J by 6 bases, with 12 bases between. Per the germline V gene, CDR1 is SGHRS and CDR2 is YFSETQ.